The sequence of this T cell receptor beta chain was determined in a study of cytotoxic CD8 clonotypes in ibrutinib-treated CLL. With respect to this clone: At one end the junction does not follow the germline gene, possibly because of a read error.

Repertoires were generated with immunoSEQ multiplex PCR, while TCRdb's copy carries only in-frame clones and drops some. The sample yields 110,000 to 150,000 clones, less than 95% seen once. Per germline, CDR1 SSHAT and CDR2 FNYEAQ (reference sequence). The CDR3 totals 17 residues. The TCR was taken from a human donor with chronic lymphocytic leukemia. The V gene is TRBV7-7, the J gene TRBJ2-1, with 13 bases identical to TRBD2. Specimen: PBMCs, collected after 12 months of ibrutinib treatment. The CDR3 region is CASSLGGTSGIDNEQFF. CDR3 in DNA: TGTGCTAGCAGCTTAGGAGGGACTAGCGGGATCGACAATGAGCAGTTCTTC.